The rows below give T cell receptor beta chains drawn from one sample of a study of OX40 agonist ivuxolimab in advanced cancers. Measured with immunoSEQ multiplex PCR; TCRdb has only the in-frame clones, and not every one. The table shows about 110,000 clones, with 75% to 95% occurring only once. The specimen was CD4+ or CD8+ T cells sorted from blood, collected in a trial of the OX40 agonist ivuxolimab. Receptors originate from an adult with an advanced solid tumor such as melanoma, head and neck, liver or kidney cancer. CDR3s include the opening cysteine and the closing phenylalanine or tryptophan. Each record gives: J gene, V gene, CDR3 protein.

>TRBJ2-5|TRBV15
CATGAGGPGETQYF
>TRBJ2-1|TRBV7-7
CASSLGGGSDEQFF
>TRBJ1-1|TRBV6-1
CASRIQGDTEAFF
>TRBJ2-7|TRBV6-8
CASSYLYEQYF
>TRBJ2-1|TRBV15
CATSTPGLPNEQFF
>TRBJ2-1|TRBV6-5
CASSPPSGRAYEQFF
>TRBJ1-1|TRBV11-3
CASSSGQLGEGTEAFF
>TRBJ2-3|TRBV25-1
CASTKGGSTDTQYF
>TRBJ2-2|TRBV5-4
CASSLLAGDTGELFF
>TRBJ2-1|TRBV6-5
CASSPFRQAYNEQFF
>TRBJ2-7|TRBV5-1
CASSLILTGPNEQYF
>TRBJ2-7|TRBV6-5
CASSYSILTGGHEQYF
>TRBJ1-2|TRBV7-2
CASSPGGIGTMGGYTF
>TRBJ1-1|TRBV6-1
CASSQAGPMNTEAFF
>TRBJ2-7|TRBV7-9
CASSLGREGEQYF
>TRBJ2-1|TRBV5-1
CASRRAGGPHNEQFF
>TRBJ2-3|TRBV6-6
CASSLRQGGRDTQYF
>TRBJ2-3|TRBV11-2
CASSFEWSTDTQYF
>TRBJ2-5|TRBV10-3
CAISTVPLGETQYF
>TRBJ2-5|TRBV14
CASSQLGGQETQYF
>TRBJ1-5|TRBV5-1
CASSLRFGTQRRDRRQPQHF
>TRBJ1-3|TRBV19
CATRDRSGPSGNTIYF
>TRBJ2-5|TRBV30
CAWGGGETQYF
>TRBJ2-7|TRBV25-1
CASMLSYEQYF
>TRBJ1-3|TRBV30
CAWSVWGGSSGNTIYF
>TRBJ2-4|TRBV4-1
CASSQVPAGTVNIQYF